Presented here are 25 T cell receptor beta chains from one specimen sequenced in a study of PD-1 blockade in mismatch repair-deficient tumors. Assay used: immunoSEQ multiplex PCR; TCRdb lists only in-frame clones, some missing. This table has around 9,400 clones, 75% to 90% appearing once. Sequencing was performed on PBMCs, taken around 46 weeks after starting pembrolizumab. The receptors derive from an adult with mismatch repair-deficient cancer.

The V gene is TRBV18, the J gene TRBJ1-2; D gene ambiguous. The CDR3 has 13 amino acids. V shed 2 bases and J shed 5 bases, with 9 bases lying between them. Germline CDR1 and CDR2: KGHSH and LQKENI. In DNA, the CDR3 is TGTGCCAGCTCACCAGAGCAAAAATATGGCTACACCTTC. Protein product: CASSPEQKYGYTF.

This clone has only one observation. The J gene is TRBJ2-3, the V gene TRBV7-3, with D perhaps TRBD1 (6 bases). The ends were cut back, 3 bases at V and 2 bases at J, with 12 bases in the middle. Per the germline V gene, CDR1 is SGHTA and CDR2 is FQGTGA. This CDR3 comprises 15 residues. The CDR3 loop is CASSLQGSYTDTQYF. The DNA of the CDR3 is TGTGCCAGCAGCTTGCAGGGGTCTTACACAGATACGCAGTATTTT.

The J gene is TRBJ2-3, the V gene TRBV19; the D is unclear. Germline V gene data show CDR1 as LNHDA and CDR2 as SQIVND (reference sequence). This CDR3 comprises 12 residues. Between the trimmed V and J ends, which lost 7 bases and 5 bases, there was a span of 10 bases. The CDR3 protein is CASNLRGDTQYF. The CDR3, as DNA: TGTGCCAGTAACTTGCGCGGAGATACGCAGTATTTT. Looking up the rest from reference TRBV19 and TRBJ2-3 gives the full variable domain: DGGITQSPKYLFRKEGQNVTLSCEQNLNHDAMYWYRQDPGQGLRLIYYSQIVNDFQKGDIAEGYSVSREKKESFPLTVTSAQKNPTAFYLCASNLRGDTQYFGPGTRLTVL.

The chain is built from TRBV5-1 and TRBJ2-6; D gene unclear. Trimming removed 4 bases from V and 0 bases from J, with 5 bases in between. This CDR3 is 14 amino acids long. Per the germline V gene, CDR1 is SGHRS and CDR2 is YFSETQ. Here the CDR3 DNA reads TGCGCCAGCAGCCAAAACTCTGGGGCCAACGTCCTGACTTTC. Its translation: CASSQNSGANVLTF.

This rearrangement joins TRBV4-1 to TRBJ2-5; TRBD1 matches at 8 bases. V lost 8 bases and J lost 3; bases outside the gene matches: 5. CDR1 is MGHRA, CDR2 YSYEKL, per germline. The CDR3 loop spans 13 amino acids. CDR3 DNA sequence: TGCGCCAGCCGCGGACAGGGAGAAGAGACCCAGTACTTC. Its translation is CASRGQGEETQYF.

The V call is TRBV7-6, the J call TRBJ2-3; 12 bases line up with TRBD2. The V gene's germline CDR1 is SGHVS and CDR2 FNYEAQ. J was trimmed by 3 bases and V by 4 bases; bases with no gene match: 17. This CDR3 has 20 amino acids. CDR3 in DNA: TGTGCCAGCAGCTCCTACCTAGCGGGAGGGCCTAAACAAAAAACAGATACGCAGTATTTT. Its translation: CASSSYLAGGPKQKTDTQYF. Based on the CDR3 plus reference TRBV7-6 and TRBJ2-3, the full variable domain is GAGVSQSPRYKVTKRGQDVALRCDPISGHVSLYWYRQALGQGPEFLTYFNYEAQQDKSGLPNDRFSAERPEGSISTLTIQRTEQRDSAMYRCASSSYLAGGPKQKTDTQYFGPGTRLTVL.

The CDR3 sequence is CASSPRVTLAGLGETQYF. Here the CDR3 DNA reads TGTGCCAGCTCACCACGTGTGACCTTAGCGGGATTGGGAGAGACCCAGTACTTC. The J gene is TRBJ2-5, the V gene TRBV18, with TRBD2 matching 8 bases. V lost 1 base and J lost 4; bases outside the gene matches: 14. Germline assignment: CDR1 KGHSH and CDR2 LQKENI. The length of the CDR3 is 18 residues.

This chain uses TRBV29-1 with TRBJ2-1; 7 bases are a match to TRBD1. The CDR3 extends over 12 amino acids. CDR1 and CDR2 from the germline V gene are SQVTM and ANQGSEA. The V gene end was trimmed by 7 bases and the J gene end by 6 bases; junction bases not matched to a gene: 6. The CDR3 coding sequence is TGCAGCGGAAACAGGGGAAGCAATGAGCAGTTCTTC. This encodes CSGNRGSNEQFF.

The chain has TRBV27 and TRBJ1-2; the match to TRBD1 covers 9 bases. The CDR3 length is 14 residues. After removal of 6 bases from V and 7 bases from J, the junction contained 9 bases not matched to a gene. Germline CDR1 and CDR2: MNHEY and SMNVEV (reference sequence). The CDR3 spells CASSTGTGTFGYTF. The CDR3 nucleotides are TGTGCCAGCAGCACCGGGACAGGGACGTTTGGCTACACCTTC.

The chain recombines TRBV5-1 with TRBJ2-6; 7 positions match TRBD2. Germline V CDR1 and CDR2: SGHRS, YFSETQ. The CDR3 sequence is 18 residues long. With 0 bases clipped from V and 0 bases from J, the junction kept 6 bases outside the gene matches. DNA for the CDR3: TGCGCCAGCAGCTTGGATCGCAGGACTAGCTCTGGGGCCAACGTCCTGACTTTC. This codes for CASSLDRRTSSGANVLTF.

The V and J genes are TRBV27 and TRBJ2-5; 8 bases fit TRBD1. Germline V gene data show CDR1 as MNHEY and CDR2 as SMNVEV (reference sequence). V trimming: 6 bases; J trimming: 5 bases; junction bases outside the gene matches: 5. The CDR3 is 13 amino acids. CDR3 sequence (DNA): TGTGCCAGCAGGCCGGACAGGGTGGAGACCCAGTACTTC. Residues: CASRPDRVETQYF.

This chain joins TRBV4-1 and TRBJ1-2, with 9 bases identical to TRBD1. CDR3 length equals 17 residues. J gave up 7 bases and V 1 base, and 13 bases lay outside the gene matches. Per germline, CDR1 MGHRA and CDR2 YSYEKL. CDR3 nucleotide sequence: TGCGCCAGCAGCCAAGGGGTAAACCGGGACAGGGATAGTGGCTACACCTTC. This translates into CASSQGVNRDRDSGYTF.

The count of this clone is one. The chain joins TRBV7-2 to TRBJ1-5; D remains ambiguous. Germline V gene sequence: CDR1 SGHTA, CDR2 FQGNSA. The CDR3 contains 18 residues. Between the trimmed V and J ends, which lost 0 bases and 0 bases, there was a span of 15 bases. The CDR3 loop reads CASSLAREIGDSNQPQHF. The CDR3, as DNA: TGTGCCAGCAGCTTAGCGCGGGAAATAGGAGATAGCAATCAGCCCCAGCATTTT.

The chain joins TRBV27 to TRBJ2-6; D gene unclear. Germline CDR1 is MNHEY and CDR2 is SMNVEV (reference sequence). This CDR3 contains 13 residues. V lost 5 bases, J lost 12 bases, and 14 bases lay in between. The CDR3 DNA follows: TGTGCCAGCAGTCCCACAGTAGTGAGCGTCCTGACTTTC. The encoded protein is CASSPTVVSVLTF.

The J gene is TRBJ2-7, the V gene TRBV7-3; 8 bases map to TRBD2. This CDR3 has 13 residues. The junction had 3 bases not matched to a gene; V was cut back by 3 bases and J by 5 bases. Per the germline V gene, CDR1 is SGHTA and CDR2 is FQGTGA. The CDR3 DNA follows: TGTGCCAGCAGCTTCGGGACTAGTAACGAGCAGTACTTC. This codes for CASSFGTSNEQYF.

The CDR3 sequence: CASSYYPGLGIDEQFF. DNA of the CDR3: TGTGCCAGCAGTTATTATCCGGGACTGGGGATCGATGAGCAGTTCTTC. The V and J genes are TRBV6-6 and TRBJ2-1, with D possibly matching TRBD2 (6 bases). The germline V gene has CDR1 MNHNY and CDR2 SVGAGI (reference sequence). Trimming took off 3 bases at V and 8 bases at J, with 20 bases between the two ends. The CDR3 runs to 16 residues.

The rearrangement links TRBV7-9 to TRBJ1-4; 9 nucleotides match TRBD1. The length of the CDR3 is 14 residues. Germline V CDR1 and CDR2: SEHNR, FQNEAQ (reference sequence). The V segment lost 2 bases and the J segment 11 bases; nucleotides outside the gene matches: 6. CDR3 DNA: TGTGCCAGCAGCTTAACCCAACAGGGGGCGAAACTGTTTTTT. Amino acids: CASSLTQQGAKLFF.

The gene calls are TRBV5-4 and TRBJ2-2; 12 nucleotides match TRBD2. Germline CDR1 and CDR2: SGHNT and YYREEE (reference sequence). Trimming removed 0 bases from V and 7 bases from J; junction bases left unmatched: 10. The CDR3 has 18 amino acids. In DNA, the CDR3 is TGTGCCAGCAGCTTGGGCTTGACTAGCGGGAGATCGGGCGGGGAGCTGTTTTTT. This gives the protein CASSLGLTSGRSGGELFF. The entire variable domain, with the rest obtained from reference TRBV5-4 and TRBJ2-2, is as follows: ETGVTQSPTHLIKTRGQQVTLRCSSQSGHNTVSWYQQALGQGPQFIFQYYREEENGRGNFPPRFSGLQFPNYSSELNVNALELDDSALYLCASSLGLTSGRSGGELFFGEGSRLTVL.

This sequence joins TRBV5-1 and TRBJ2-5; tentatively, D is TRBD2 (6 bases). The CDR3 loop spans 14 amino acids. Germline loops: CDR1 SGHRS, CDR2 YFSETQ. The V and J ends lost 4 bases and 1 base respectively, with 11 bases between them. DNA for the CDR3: TGCGCCAGCAGCCTCATAGCGGTCCAAGAGACCCAGTACTTC. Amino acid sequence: CASSLIAVQETQYF.

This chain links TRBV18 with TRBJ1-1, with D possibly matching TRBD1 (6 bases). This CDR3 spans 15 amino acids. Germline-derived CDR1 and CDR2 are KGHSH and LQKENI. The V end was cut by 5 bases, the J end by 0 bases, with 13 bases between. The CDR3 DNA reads TGTGCCAGCTCAACACGGACAGTACTGAACACTGAAGCTTTCTTT. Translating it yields CASSTRTVLNTEAFF.

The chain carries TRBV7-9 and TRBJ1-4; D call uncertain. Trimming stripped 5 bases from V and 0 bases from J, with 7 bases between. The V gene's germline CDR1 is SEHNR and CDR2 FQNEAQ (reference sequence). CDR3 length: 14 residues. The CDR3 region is CASSRDATNEKLFF. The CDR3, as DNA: TGTGCCAGCAGCCGCGATGCAACTAATGAAAAACTGTTTTTT.

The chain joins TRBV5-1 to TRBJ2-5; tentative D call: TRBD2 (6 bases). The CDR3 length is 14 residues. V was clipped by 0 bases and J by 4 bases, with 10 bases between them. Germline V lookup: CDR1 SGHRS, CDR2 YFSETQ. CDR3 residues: CASSLATGGETQYF. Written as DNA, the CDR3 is TGCGCCAGCAGCTTGGCGACCGGGGGAGAGACCCAGTACTTC.

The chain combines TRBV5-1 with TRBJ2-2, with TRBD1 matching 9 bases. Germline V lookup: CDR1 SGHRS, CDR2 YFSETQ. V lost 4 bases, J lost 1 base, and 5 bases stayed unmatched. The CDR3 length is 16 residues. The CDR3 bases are TGCGCCAGCAGCCAAACGGGACAGGGGAACACCGGGGAGCTGTTTTTT. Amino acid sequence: CASSQTGQGNTGELFF.

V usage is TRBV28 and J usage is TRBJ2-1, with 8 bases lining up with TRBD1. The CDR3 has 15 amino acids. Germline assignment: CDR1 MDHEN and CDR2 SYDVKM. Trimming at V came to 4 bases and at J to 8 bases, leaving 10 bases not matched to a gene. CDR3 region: CASSSPPGGEDEQFF. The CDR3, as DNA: TGTGCCAGCAGTTCCCCCCCAGGGGGCGAAGATGAGCAGTTCTTC. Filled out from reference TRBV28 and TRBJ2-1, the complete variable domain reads DVKVTQSSRYLVKRTGEKVFLECVQDMDHENMFWYRQDPGLGLRLIYFSYDVKMKEKGDIPEGYSVSREKKERFSLILESASTNQTSMYLCASSSPPGGEDEQFFGPGTRLTVL.

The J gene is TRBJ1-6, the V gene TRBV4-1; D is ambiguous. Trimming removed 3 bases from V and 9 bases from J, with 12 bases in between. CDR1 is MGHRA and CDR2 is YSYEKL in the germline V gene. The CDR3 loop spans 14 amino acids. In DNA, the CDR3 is TGCGCCAGCAGCCACCCGACACGAACTTCACCCCTCCACTTT. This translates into CASSHPTRTSPLHF.